Shown below are 30 T cell receptor beta chains from a single sample sequenced in a study of shared clonotypes between healthy human individuals. Assay used: immunoSEQ multiplex PCR; TCRdb lists only in-frame clones, some missing. The sample holds around 2.5 million clones; approximately 93% are singletons and the top ten take approximately 0.35%. The sequenced material came from naive CD4+ T cells from PBMCs. The subset was: CD45RA+ positively selected. These receptors were collected from a young man in good health. Some clones in this sample may be carry-over from other donors' samples.

The CDR3 reads CAISVNRDNEQFF. DNA for the CDR3: TGTGCCATCAGTGTAAACAGGGACAATGAGCAGTTCTTC. V usage is TRBV10-3 and J usage is TRBJ2-1; perhaps TRBD1 as D (6 bases). Germline V lookup: CDR1 ENHRY, CDR2 SYGVKD. This CDR3 is built from 13 residues. V was trimmed by 4 bases and J by 5 bases, leaving 9 bases between them.

This clone has just one count. V gene TRBV29-1 combines with J gene TRBJ2-7; 7 bases match TRBD1. There are 13 residues in the CDR3. V dropped 7 bases and J dropped 2; count of bases not matched to a gene: 8. From germline, CDR1 is SQVTM and CDR2 ANQGSEA. CDR3: CSAADRLPYEQYF. The DNA of the CDR3 is TGCAGCGCCGCGGACAGGTTACCCTACGAGCAGTACTTC.

The chain has TRBV13 and TRBJ2-2, with TRBD1 matching 9 bases. The CDR3 is 17 residues long. Germline trimming cut 2 bases from V and 0 bases from J; bases unmatched to any gene: 4. Germline values: CDR1 PRHDT, CDR2 FYEKMQ (reference sequence). CDR3 coding DNA: TGTGCCAGCAGCTTAATGTGGGACAGGGCGAACACCGGGGAGCTGTTTTTT. Amino acid sequence: CASSLMWDRANTGELFF.

The rearrangement joins TRBV9 to TRBJ1-6; TRBD1 matches 8 bases. CDR3 length: 15 amino acids. Germline-derived CDR1 and CDR2 are SGDLS and YYNGEE. J lost 5 bases, V lost 4 bases, and 5 bases had no gene match. The CDR3 sequence: CASSPRTGNNSPLHF. The DNA for the CDR3 is TGTGCCAGCAGCCCTCGGACAGGGAATAATTCACCCCTCCACTTT.

This clone was found once. This chain links TRBV5-4 with TRBJ2-7, with 7 positions matching TRBD2. Germline V gives CDR1 SGHNT, CDR2 YYREEE (reference sequence). The junction had 12 bases not matched to a gene; V was cut back by 4 bases and J by 2 bases. The CDR3 contains 16 residues. The CDR3 loop is CASSVGLGTTTYEQYF. DNA for the CDR3: TGTGCCAGCAGCGTGGGTCTTGGGACTACCACCTACGAGCAGTACTTC.

The table lists this clone with a count of one. This chain connects TRBV9 to TRBJ2-5; D remains ambiguous. CDR1 is SGDLS and CDR2 is YYNGEE in the germline V gene. The V gene lost 4 bases and the J gene lost 7 bases, with 20 bases spanning the gap. The CDR3 consists of 15 residues. The CDR3 coding sequence is TGTGCCAGCAGCCGCGACCTCCCGGGTCGCGGGACCCAGTACTTC. Amino acid sequence: CASSRDLPGRGTQYF.

V and J are TRBV7-8 and TRBJ2-4; D remains unclear. Trimming took off 3 bases at V and 5 bases at J, with 8 bases between the two ends. Germline-derived CDR1 and CDR2 are SGHVS and FQNEAQ. This CDR3 is built from 13 residues. The CDR3 nucleotides read TGTGCCAGCAGCTTGAACAGAGAAAACATTCAGTACTTC. Amino acid sequence: CASSLNRENIQYF.

This rearrangement joins TRBV5-8 to TRBJ2-3; no reliable D call. The germline V gene has CDR1 SGHTS and CDR2 YDEGEE. This CDR3 comprises 13 residues. V lost 2 bases and J lost 8, with 12 bases in between. The CDR3 region has the DNA TGTGCCAGCAGCTTAACGAGGCTAGGTACGCAGTATTTT. It specifies CASSLTRLGTQYF. Full variable domain (outside the CDR3, taken from reference TRBV5-8 and TRBJ2-3): EAGVTQSPTHLIKTRGQQATLRCSPISGHTSVYWYQQALGLGLQFLLWYDEGEERNRGNFPPRFSGRQFPNYSSELNVNALELEDSALYLCASSLTRLGTQYFGPGTRLTVL.

Concerning this clone: Germline and junction disagree at one end, which may indicate a read error. The rearrangement links TRBV30 to TRBJ2-1; D remains ambiguous. Germline V gene data show CDR1 as GTSNPN and CDR2 as SVGIG (reference sequence). The CDR3 has 11 amino acids. The CDR3 loop is CAWSVGASAVF. CDR3 DNA sequence: TGTGCCTGGAGTGTTGGAGCGTCCGCGGTCTTC.

The chain is built from TRBV30 and TRBJ1-1; D is ambiguous. V lost 3 bases, J lost 7 bases, and 9 bases lay in between. The germline gives CDR1 GTSNPN, CDR2 SVGIG (reference sequence). CDR3 size: 11 residues. The CDR3 spells CAWSVAVEAFF. In DNA, the CDR3 is TGTGCCTGGAGCGTCGCGGTTGAAGCTTTCTTT.

V usage is TRBV2 and J usage is TRBJ2-3; 8 bases are shared with TRBD1. CDR1 is SNHLY and CDR2 is FYNNEI in the germline V gene. V was clipped by 6 bases and J by 5 bases; unmatched bases: 7. This CDR3 has 14 residues. Here the CDR3 DNA reads TGTGCCAGCAGGGAGGGCAGGGGGCGAGATACGCAGTATTTT. This translates into CASREGRGRDTQYF.

The chain joins TRBV5-6 to TRBJ2-3, with a weak D call TRBD1 (6 bases). The length of the CDR3 is 15 residues. The germline V gene has CDR1 SGHDT and CDR2 YYEEEE. V shed 1 base and J shed 7 bases, with 16 bases lying between them. The CDR3 sequence is CASSLLVEGGNTQYF. The CDR3 DNA follows: TGTGCCAGCAGCTTGCTTGTTGAAGGGGGAAATACGCAGTATTTT.

This chain connects TRBV6-1 to TRBJ1-5; unclear D gene. V was cut by 5 bases and J by 1 base, with 12 bases left in between. In germline, CDR1 is MNHNS, CDR2 SASEGT. The CDR3 extends over 15 amino acids. The CDR3 DNA is TGTGCCAGCAGTAGTGGGTCTGGAAGCAATCAGCCCCAGCATTTT. Its translation: CASSSGSGSNQPQHF.

The V and J genes are TRBV4-1 and TRBJ2-5, with TRBD2 as a possible D gene (5 bases). The tail of the sequence fits TRBJ2-7 better, so the J call may be wrong. The CDR3 consists of 14 residues. CDR1 and CDR2 (germline): MGHRA, YSYEKL. CDR3 coding DNA: TGCGCCAGCAGCCAAGGGGGAGCGTCCTACGAGCAGTACTTC. Translating gives CASSQGGASYEQYF.

The rearrangement links TRBV7-9 to TRBJ2-5; 9 bases are shared with TRBD2. The ends lost 7 bases at V and 0 bases at J; junction bases unmatched: 3. The CDR3 covers 14 residues. Germline V CDR1 and CDR2: SEHNR, FQNEAQ (reference sequence). The CDR3 sequence: CASTRLADQETQYF. The CDR3 nucleotides read TGTGCCAGCACCCGACTAGCGGACCAAGAGACCCAGTACTTC.

The chain joins TRBV15 to TRBJ1-2; D ambiguous. CDR1 is LNHNV and CDR2 is YYDKDF in the germline V gene (reference sequence). Trimming took 1 base from V and 4 from J, leaving 13 bases between them. The CDR3 runs to 15 residues. This chain's CDR3 is CATSRGPRELYGYTF. CDR3 bases: TGTGCCACCAGCAGAGGGCCGAGGGAGCTCTATGGCTACACCTTC.

V usage is TRBV7-3 and J usage is TRBJ2-1; D unresolved. Trimming took off 2 bases at V and 7 bases at J, with 12 bases between the two ends. The CDR3 sequence is 14 residues long. CDR1 and CDR2 from the germline V gene are SGHTA and FQGTGA. Here the CDR3 reads CASSLDSRSNEQFF. CDR3 in DNA: TGTGCCAGCAGCTTAGACTCGCGGTCAAATGAGCAGTTCTTC.

DNA of the CDR3: TGTGCCAGCAGTGAAGTACGGCTAGCGGGAGGGGATACGCAGTATTTT. Encoded protein: CASSEVRLAGGDTQYF. The chain is built from TRBV6-1 and TRBJ2-3, with TRBD2 identical over 12 bases. The V segment lost 1 base and the J segment 6 bases; nucleotides outside the gene matches: 5. The CDR3 is made up of 16 amino acids. Germline lookup yields CDR1 MNHNS and CDR2 SASEGT.

The chain combines TRBV5-1 with TRBJ2-1; 12 bases align to TRBD1. Germline CDR1 and CDR2: SGHRS and YFSETQ. V shed 2 bases and J 8 bases; nucleotides not matched to a gene: 14. The length of the CDR3 is 18 residues. CDR3 sequence (DNA): TGCGCCAGCAGCTTACTAGCTACCGGGACAGGGGGCAGCTATGAGCAGTTCTTC. Its protein is CASSLLATGTGGSYEQFF.

The chain carries TRBV6-5 and TRBJ2-5; 7 bases agree with TRBD1. The germline V gene has CDR1 MNHEY and CDR2 SVGAGI. The CDR3 runs to 14 residues. Trimming took 2 bases from V and 2 from J; bases not matched to a gene: 2. For the CDR3, the DNA is TGTGCCAGCAGTTACCGGGACAGACAAGAGACCCAGTACTTC. Protein: CASSYRDRQETQYF.

The chain links TRBV5-4 to TRBJ1-2; perhaps TRBD1 as D (6 bases). Germline-derived CDR1 and CDR2 are SGHNT and YYREEE (reference sequence). The CDR3 sequence is 14 residues long. V was pared by 2 bases and J by 8 bases, with 16 bases between. CDR3 sequence: CASSFGQREGGYTF. In nucleotides, the CDR3 is TGTGCCAGCAGCTTCGGACAGCGAGAGGGAGGCTACACCTTC. The whole variable domain, filled in from reference TRBV5-4 and TRBJ1-2, reads ETGVTQSPTHLIKTRGQQVTLRCSSQSGHNTVSWYQQALGQGPQFIFQYYREEENGRGNFPPRFSGLQFPNYSSELNVNALELDDSALYLCASSFGQREGGYTFGSGTRLTVV.

As to this clone: Other DNA sequences in the sample encode the same CDR3. This rearrangement joins TRBV29-1 to TRBJ2-5, with D maybe TRBD1 (6 bases). Germline loops: CDR1 SQVTM, CDR2 ANQGSEA. CDR3 size: 13 residues. Trimming cost V 6 bases and J 0 bases, with 11 bases left between them. Written as DNA, the CDR3 is TGCAGCGTGCAGGGGTTGTACCAAGAGACCCAGTACTTC. This gives the protein CSVQGLYQETQYF.

The chain links TRBV6-1 to TRBJ2-7; D call uncertain. The V and J ends lost 7 bases and 2 bases respectively, with 18 bases between them. This CDR3 has 15 amino acids. Germline V gene data show CDR1 as MNHNS and CDR2 as SASEGT. CDR3 in DNA: TGTGCCAGCATTCTCCTTGGTGGCGGACCCTACGAGCAGTACTTC. Residues: CASILLGGGPYEQYF.

Concerning this clone itself: Within the sample, other DNA sequences also encode this same CDR3. The chain recombines TRBV5-1 with TRBJ2-3; no clear D gene. Trimming took 0 bases from V and 0 from J, leaving 5 bases between them. CDR1 is SGHRS and CDR2 is YFSETQ in the germline V gene. The CDR3 contains 14 residues. DNA for the CDR3: TGCGCCAGCAGCTTGGATGGGAGCACAGATACGCAGTATTTT. Its protein is CASSLDGSTDTQYF.

The V and J genes are TRBV7-8 and TRBJ2-1; the D gene is possibly TRBD1 (5 bases). Germline CDR1 is SGHVS and CDR2 is FQNEAQ. The germline V and J ends were trimmed by 2 bases and 3 bases, with 11 bases remaining between them. The CDR3 length is 15 residues. CDR3 amino acids: CASSLFRGSYNEQFF. The CDR3 coding sequence is TGTGCCAGCAGCTTATTTAGGGGCAGCTACAATGAGCAGTTCTTC.

The J gene is TRBJ1-2, the V gene TRBV30; D is perhaps TRBD1 (6 bases). The V end lost 5 bases, the J end lost 8 bases, and 18 bases lay between the germline ends. Germline loops: CDR1 GTSNPN, CDR2 SVGIG (reference sequence). The CDR3 has 13 residues. For the CDR3, the DNA is TGTGCCTGGCAAATCATCAGGGGATCAGGCTACACCTTC. As protein: CAWQIIRGSGYTF.

The chain has TRBV30 and TRBJ1-4, with D perhaps matching TRBD1 (5 bases). V lost 5 bases and J 0 bases, leaving 10 bases between the germline ends. There are 14 residues in the CDR3. CDR1 and CDR2 from the germline V gene are GTSNPN and SVGIG (reference sequence). The CDR3 reads CAWLQDSTNEKLFF. CDR3 in DNA: TGTGCCTGGCTACAGGATTCAACTAATGAAAAACTGTTTTTT.

With respect to this clone: In the same sample, other DNA sequences code for this CDR3. The CDR3 sequence: CASSPTLYEQYF. The DNA of the CDR3 is TGTGCCAGCTCCCCGACACTTTACGAGCAGTACTTC. The V gene is TRBV18, the J gene TRBJ2-7; no clear D gene. The CDR3 consists of 12 residues. The germline V and J ends were trimmed by 6 bases and 4 bases, with 10 bases remaining between them. The germline V gene encodes CDR1 KGHSH and CDR2 LQKENI.

A remark on this clone: The same CDR3 also results from other DNA sequences found in this sample. The chain employs TRBV18 and TRBJ1-1, with 8 bases identical to TRBD1. The germline CDR1 and CDR2 sequences are KGHSH and LQKENI. V lost 1 base and J lost 5; bases outside the gene matches: 6. CDR3 size: 15 residues. The CDR3 region has the DNA TGTGCCAGCTCACCACGACAGGGGAGTGGGACTGAAGCTTTCTTT. This encodes CASSPRQGSGTEAFF.

This chain uses TRBV6-5 with TRBJ1-1, with D maybe TRBD1 (5 bases). The germline gives CDR1 MNHEY, CDR2 SVGAGI. Trimming shortened V by 11 bases and J by 2 bases, and 18 bases separated the two germline ends. The CDR3 is 14 residues long. Here the CDR3 DNA reads TGTGCCTCCATCGGGGGTACCCCCAACACTGAAGCTTTCTTT. Residues: CASIGGTPNTEAFF.